This is a list of T cell receptor beta chains from one sample in a study of cytomegalovirus exposure and HLA in healthy donors. The assay was immunoSEQ multiplex PCR, and TCRdb's table has in-frame clones only and misses some. The sample holds about 200,000 clones, 82% seen once. The sample comprised PBMCs. The receptors originated from a woman aged 40 to 50 in good health and CMV-seronegative. Each CDR3 is given with its conserved first and last residue. Fields, in order: clone size, V gene, J gene, D gene, CDR3 protein, CDR3 DNA. The D gene is left open where the match is weak. Clone size, where shown, is once, few, many, or a class for clones that have expanded.

-	TRBV6-1	TRBJ2-7	-	CASIRDRSYSYEQYF	TGTGCCAGCATCCGAGACAGGAGCTACTCCTACGAGCAGTACTTC
-	TRBV18	TRBJ2-2	-	CASSPTSVAGELFF	TGTGCCAGCTCACCAACGAGCGTTGCCGGGGAGCTGTTTTTT
-	TRBV18	TRBJ1-5	TRBD1	CASSHRGRTFNQPQHF	TGTGCCAGCTCGCACAGGGGCCGAACATTCAATCAGCCCCAGCATTTT
once	TRBV4-1	TRBJ2-7	TRBD2	CASSPSGRGYEQYF	TGCGCCAGCAGCCCCAGCGGGAGAGGTTACGAGCAGTACTTC
-	TRBV30	TRBJ1-2	-	CAWSHSRGGYTF	TGTGCCTGGAGTCATAGCAGGGGAGGGTACACCTTC
-	TRBV5-1	TRBJ1-1	TRBD1	CASSLPKTGGPTEAFF	TGCGCCAGCAGCCTACCTAAGACAGGGGGCCCCACTGAAGCTTTCTTT
-	TRBV10-2	TRBJ2-7	TRBD2	CASLGLVYEQYF	TGCGCCAGCCTAGGACTAGTCTACGAGCAGTACTTC
few	TRBV19	TRBJ2-7	TRBD2	CASRSQGGRAHEQYF	TGTGCCAGTAGATCCCAGGGCGGGAGGGCCCACGAGCAGTACTTC
-	TRBV27	TRBJ2-1	TRBD2	CASSLLRGAGGVIHSNEQFF	TGTGCCAGCAGCCTACTGCGGGGGGCGGGCGGAGTTATCCATTCCAATGAGCAGTTCTTC
once	TRBV20-1	TRBJ2-7	-	CSALTRDEQYF	TGCAGTGCCCTTACTAGGGACGAGCAGTACTTC
-	TRBV28	TRBJ1-5	TRBD1	CASSSEDRGLNQPQHF	TGTGCCAGCAGTTCGGAGGACAGGGGGCTAAACCAGCCCCAGCATTTT
-	TRBV30	TRBJ1-1	TRBD1	CAWDRDTEAFF	TGTGCCTGGGACAGGGACACTGAAGCTTTCTTT
-	TRBV7-9	TRBJ1-1	-	CASSLEGMTRAFF	TGTGCCAGCAGCTTGGAGGGGATGACGAGGGCTTTCTTT
-	TRBV5-1	TRBJ2-2	TRBD1	CASSVGQRNTGELFF	TGCGCCAGCAGCGTGGGACAGAGGAACACCGGGGAGCTGTTTTTT
-	TRBV9	TRBJ1-6	TRBD1	CASSSYPWTGASSYNSPLHF	TGTGCCAGCAGCTCCTACCCCTGGACAGGCGCCAGCTCCTATAATTCACCCCTCCACTTT
-	TRBV28	TRBJ2-1	-	CASFPQGGGFNEQFF	TGTGCCAGTTTTCCCCAGGGGGGCGGGTTCAATGAGCAGTTCTTC
-	TRBV18	TRBJ1-1	-	CASSPLEGASLDTEAFF	TGTGCCAGCTCACCGCTGGAAGGGGCTTCTTTGGACACTGAAGCTTTCTTT
-	TRBV2	TRBJ1-1	TRBD1	CASGGQGNTEAFF	TGTGCCAGCGGGGGACAGGGGAACACTGAAGCTTTCTTT
-	TRBV29-1	TRBJ2-7	TRBD1	CSVETRTGRPYEQYF	TGCAGCGTTGAAACAAGGACAGGGCGACCCTACGAGCAGTACTTC
-	TRBV6-5	TRBJ1-5	-	CASEGVIGNQPQHF	TGTGCCAGCGAGGGGGTAATAGGTAATCAGCCCCAGCATTTT
-	TRBV6-5	TRBJ2-1	TRBD2	CASSFAGGGYNEQFF	TGTGCCAGCAGTTTTGCGGGGGGCGGATACAATGAGCAGTTCTTC
-	TRBV2	TRBJ2-5	-	CASSTNPAETQYF	TGTGCCAGCAGTACTAATCCGGCCGAGACCCAGTACTTC
-	TRBV5-6	TRBJ2-3	-	CASSLDRVDYADTQYF	TGTGCCAGCAGCTTGGATCGGGTGGATTATGCAGATACGCAGTATTTT
few	TRBV27	TRBJ2-7	-	CASRMGAGGEQYF	TGTGCCAGCAGAATGGGTGCCGGGGGCGAGCAGTACTTC
-	TRBV2	TRBJ1-4	-	CASSSSVPPAATNEKLFF	TGTGCCAGCAGTTCCAGCGTCCCGCCCGCGGCAACTAATGAAAAACTGTTTTTT
-	TRBV9	TRBJ2-3	-	CASSVGLYTSTDTQYF	TGTGCCAGCAGCGTAGGACTTTATACTAGCACAGATACGCAGTATTTT
-	TRBV27	TRBJ2-7	TRBD2	CATRGGAGYEQYF	TGTGCCACACGGGGGGGGGCGGGTTACGAGCAGTACTTC
-	TRBV6-6	TRBJ1-4	-	CASSPTRTNEKLFF	TGTGCCAGCAGTCCCACTCGAACTAATGAAAAACTGTTTTTT
once	TRBV25-1	TRBJ1-5	-	CASSEYRRPEVDQPQHF	TGTGCCAGCAGTGAATATCGTCGGCCTGAGGTAGATCAGCCCCAGCATTTT
-	TRBV9	TRBJ2-7	-	CASSPLPGSSYEQYF	TGTGCCAGCAGCCCTCTTCCGGGTTCCTCCTACGAGCAGTACTTC
-	TRBV28	TRBJ2-7	TRBD1	CASSERQGLYEQYF	TGTGCCAGCAGTGAACGACAGGGTCTCTACGAGCAGTACTTC
-	TRBV5-1	TRBJ2-1	-	CASSRPGDEQFF	TGCGCCAGCAGCCGGCCGGGGGATGAGCAGTTCTTC
-	TRBV4-1	TRBJ2-1	TRBD2	CASSQALAGGGEQFF	TGCGCCAGCAGCCAAGCTCTAGCGGGAGGCGGTGAGCAGTTCTTC